This T cell receptor beta chain emerged from a study of a mutant IDH1 vaccine in newly diagnosed glioma. Whole-study context: Eight vaccinations were given in weeks 1, 3, 5, 7, 11, 15, 19 and 23. Those enrolled had earlier been treated with radiotherapy, temozolomide, or both, mostly both.

As for time point: week 5, during vaccination. Vaccine doses each comprised 300 ug of mutant IDH1 20-mer peptide, with topical imiquimod. Germline V gene lookup returns CDR1 SGHNT and CDR2 YENEEA. This CDR3 contains 14 residues. V lost 1 base and J 6 bases, leaving 10 bases between the germline ends. Assay: immunoSEQ multiplex PCR; the TCRdb copy retains only in-frame clones and omits some. The data hold 70,000 to 100,000 clones, with more than 85% observed a single time. Remarks on this clone: Its antigen is unknown.

The origin of this receptor is a woman between 50 and 59 years old with glioma. This chain links TRBV11-3 with TRBJ2-1; the D is unclear. Specimen: PBMCs, collected from a glioma patient whose treatment included an IDH1 peptide vaccine. Here the CDR3 reads CASSLADGSNEQFF. The CDR3 DNA reads TGTGCCAGCAGCTTAGCGGATGGTAGCAATGAGCAGTTCTTC.